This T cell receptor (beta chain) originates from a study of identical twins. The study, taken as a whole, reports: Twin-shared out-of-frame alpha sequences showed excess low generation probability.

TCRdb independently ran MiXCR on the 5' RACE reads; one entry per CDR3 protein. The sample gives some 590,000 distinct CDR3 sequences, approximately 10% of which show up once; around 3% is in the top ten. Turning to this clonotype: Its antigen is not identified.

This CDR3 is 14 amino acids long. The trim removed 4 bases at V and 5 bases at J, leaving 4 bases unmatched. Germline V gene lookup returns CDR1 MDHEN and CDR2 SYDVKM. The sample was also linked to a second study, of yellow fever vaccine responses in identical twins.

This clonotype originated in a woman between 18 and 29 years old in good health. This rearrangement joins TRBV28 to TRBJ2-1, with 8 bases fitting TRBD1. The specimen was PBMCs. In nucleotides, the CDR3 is TGTGCCAGCAGTTCCGGGACAGGAGACAATGAGCAGTTCTTC. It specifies CASSSGTGDNEQFF.